A selection of T cell receptor beta chains follows, all from one sample in a study of T cells after yellow fever vaccination. TCRdb independently ran MiXCR on the 5' RACE reads; one entry per CDR3 protein. This table has 500,000 to 700,000 distinct CDR3 sequences, less than 20% appearing once. The material sequenced was PBMCs, taken 15 days after the yellow fever booster vaccination. The origin of the receptors is a man aged 30 to 39 who received the YFV17D yellow fever vaccine. CDR3s include the opening cysteine and the closing phenylalanine or tryptophan. D genes are given only for firm matches. Only part of the rows carry a size: once, few, many, or a class if the clone is expanded.

j_gene | abundance | d_gene | v_gene | CDR3nt | CDR3aa
TRBJ1-5 | few | . | TRBV4-3 | TGCGCCAGCAGCCAAGATTTGTTGGGCAATCAGCCCCAGCATTTT | CASSQDLLGNQPQHF
TRBJ2-1 | . | . | TRBV7-9 | TGTGCCAGCAGCCAAAGCGGGTACAATGAGCAGTTCTTC | CASSQSGYNEQFF
TRBJ2-3 | . | . | TRBV29-1 | TGCAGCGTTGACCCAACAGCGCCAGATACGCAGTATTTT | CSVDPTAPDTQYF
TRBJ2-4 | few | . | TRBV5-1 | TGCGCCAGCAGCTTGGGGACCGTCGGAGCCAAAAACATTCAGTACTTC | CASSLGTVGAKNIQYF
TRBJ2-7 | few | . | TRBV6-1 | TGTGCCACCAGGGACACTGGCTCCTACGAGCAGTACTTC | CATRDTGSYEQYF
TRBJ2-1 | few | . | TRBV5-6 | TGTGCCAGCAGCTTGCGGCAGGGGACTTACAATGAGCAGTTCTTC | CASSLRQGTYNEQFF
TRBJ2-3 | few | TRBD2 | TRBV12-3/TRBV12-4 | TGTGCCAGCAGTTTACTGGGAGGGCTAGCAGATACGCAGTATTTT | CASSLLGGLADTQYF
TRBJ2-3 | few | TRBD2 | TRBV30 | TGTGCCTGGAGCCACTCTAGCGGGAGAACAGATACGCAGTATTTT | CAWSHSSGRTDTQYF
TRBJ1-1 | few | . | TRBV5-1 | TGCGCCAGCAGCTTTAGGGCAGGGGAGAACACTGAAGCTTTCTTT | CASSFRAGENTEAFF
TRBJ2-7 | . | . | TRBV5-1 | TGCGCCAGCAGCTTGTACGGCCTAGACTACGAGCAGTACTTC | CASSLYGLDYEQYF
TRBJ2-7 | . | TRBD2 | TRBV3-1 | TGTGCCAGCAGCCAAGGTCCTAGCGGGAGTGTGACTTTCGAGCAGTACTTC | CASSQGPSGSVTFEQYF
TRBJ2-4 | . | TRBD2 | TRBV6-1 | TGTGCCAGCAGGCTAAAGAGCGGGAGGGGTTTGGCCAAAAACATTCAGTACTTC | CASRLKSGRGLAKNIQYF
TRBJ2-1 | . | TRBD2 | TRBV10-3 | TGTGCCATCAACAGCGGGAGCGGGAATGAGCAGTTCTTC | CAINSGSGNEQFF
TRBJ2-3 | . | TRBD1 | TRBV18 | TGTGCCAGCTCAGGGACAGGAAACACAGATACGCAGTATTTT | CASSGTGNTDTQYF
TRBJ1-3 | few | . | TRBV5-1 | TGCGCCAGCAGCACGGACGCGGTAGCGGGAAACACCATATATTTT | CASSTDAVAGNTIYF
TRBJ2-3 | few | TRBD1 | TRBV9 | TGTGCCAGCAGCGTTGGACAGGGGACATCCTCAGATACGCAGTATTTT | CASSVGQGTSSDTQYF
TRBJ2-5 | . | . | TRBV5-1 | TGCGCCAGCAGCTTGGACGGGAGTCGGCAAGAGACCCAGTACTTC | CASSLDGSRQETQYF
TRBJ2-1 | few | . | TRBV14 | TGTGCCAGCAGCCAAACGGGAGTTAATGAGCAGTTCTTC | CASSQTGVNEQFF
TRBJ2-1 | . | . | TRBV5-1 | TGCGCCAGCAGCTTGGGCGGGACGGGCTACAATGAGCAGTTCTTC | CASSLGGTGYNEQFF
TRBJ1-2 | . | . | TRBV5-1 | TGCGCCAGCAGTCCCCCAGACGCCGGCATGACCTGCGGCTACACCTTC | CASSPPDAGMTCGYTF
TRBJ2-5 | few | . | TRBV20-1 | TGCAGTGCTAGAGAGGGTGCCCTAGAGACCCAGTACTTC | CSAREGALETQYF
TRBJ2-3 | few | . | TRBV5-1 | TGCGCCAGCAGCTTGGTGGATAGCAGAGATACGCAGTATTTT | CASSLVDSRDTQYF